A selection of T cell receptor beta chains follows, all from one sample in a study of blood T cells in healthy people across ages. TCRdb re-called the 5' RACE reads through MiXCR, storing one row per CDR3 protein. The profile shows roughly 1,700,000 distinct CDR3 sequences, 28% of them singletons. The sample was blood. These receptors were taken from a woman aged 25-40 years in good health. CDR3s include the opening cysteine and the closing phenylalanine or tryptophan. Fields, in order: V gene, D gene, J gene, clone size, CDR3 DNA, CDR3 protein. A D gene is named only where the DNA matches it firmly. Expanded clones are given a class, and other clones once, few, many or no size at all.

>TRBV20-1|NA|TRBJ2-1|few
TGCAGTACTAGGTACGGGCGGGTAATCAATGAGCAGTTCTTC
CSTRYGRVINEQFF
>TRBV19|TRBD1|TRBJ1-5|few
TGTGCCAGTAGACCTGACAGGGCCCTCAATCAGCCCCAGCATTTT
CASRPDRALNQPQHF
>TRBV12-3/TRBV12-4|TRBD1|TRBJ1-5|many
TGTGCCAGCAGCCAGGACAGGGCGGATCAGCCCCAGCATTTT
CASSQDRADQPQHF
>TRBV7-2|TRBD2|TRBJ2-5|few
TGTGCCAGCAGCACCTCAGGGAGGGGCGCGGCAGAGACCCAGTACTTC
CASSTSGRGAAETQYF
>TRBV19|NA|TRBJ1-2|NA
TGTGCCAGTAGTATACAGGGCGCCTATGGCTACACCTTC
CASSIQGAYGYTF
>TRBV20-1|NA|TRBJ1-2|many
TGCAGTGTTTGGACCCCTACGGGTGGTAACTATGGCTACACCTTC
CSVWTPTGGNYGYTF
>TRBV12-3/TRBV12-4|NA|TRBJ2-7|few
TGTGCCAGCAGTTTCGGGGCAGGGGCCCCCTACGAGCAGTACTTC
CASSFGAGAPYEQYF
>TRBV5-5|NA|TRBJ2-3|many
TGTGCCAGCAGCTTGGGTCCAGGAAGCACAGATACGCAGTATTTT
CASSLGPGSTDTQYF
>TRBV20-1|NA|TRBJ2-3|few
TGCAGTACTAGAGAATGGGACCGATCCACAGATACGCAGTATTTT
CSTREWDRSTDTQYF
>TRBV30|NA|TRBJ2-7|NA
TGTGCCTGGAGCGCCTCCGGGGACTCGCCCTACGAGCAGTACTTC
CAWSASGDSPYEQYF
>TRBV6-5|NA|TRBJ2-5|NA
TGTGCCAGCAGTTACGATGCCCTCGGTGGCAGCCAAGCGGCCCAGTACTTC
CASSYDALGGSQAAQYF
>TRBV19|TRBD1|TRBJ2-1|few
TGTGCCAGCCGGGACAGGGGGCCGGGAGCCACTGGGGATGAGCAGTTCTTC
CASRDRGPGATGDEQFF
>TRBV10-3|NA|TRBJ2-1|few
TGTGCCATCAGTGATTCGGACAGCATAAAGCAGTTCTTC
CAISDSDSIKQFF
>TRBV12-3/TRBV12-4|NA|TRBJ2-3|few
TGTGCCAGCAGTTTAGCGGGGATTGGAGGAGATATGCAGTATTTT
CASSLAGIGGDMQYF
>TRBV9|NA|TRBJ2-5|many
TGTGCCAGCGCCCAGAGGGACACCCAAGAGACCCAGTACTTC
CASAQRDTQETQYF
>TRBV6-6|NA|TRBJ2-5|many
TGTGCCAGCAGTTACTCGGTCCAGGGGAAGACCCAGTACTTC
CASSYSVQGKTQYF
>TRBV6-5|NA|TRBJ1-2|NA
TGTGCCAGCAGGGGGGCTGCCGGGGAGATCTATGGCTACACCTTC
CASRGAAGEIYGYTF
>TRBV7-9|TRBD1|TRBJ2-7|many
TGCGCCAGCAGCCCGAGGACAGGGGGCTACGAGCAGTACTTC
CASSPRTGGYEQYF
>TRBV5-5|TRBD2|TRBJ2-3|many
TGTGCCAGCAGCCCCGCGCTAGCGGGGGGGCAAGATACGCAGTATTTT
CASSPALAGGQDTQYF
>TRBV20-1|NA|TRBJ1-5|NA
TGCAGTGCTCTCAGGGATATTAGCAATCAGCTCCAGCATTTT
CSALRDISNQLQHF
>TRBV20-1|TRBD2|TRBJ2-5|NA
TGCAGTGCCCCCCCTAGCGGGCCCAACCAAGGGACCCAGTACTTC
CSAPPSGPNQGTQYF
>TRBV5-1|TRBD2|TRBJ2-5|many
TGCGCCAGCAGCTCAACTAGCGGGAGGAGGGAGACCCAGTACTTC
CASSSTSGRRETQYF
>TRBV7-6|TRBD1|TRBJ2-3|few
TGTGCCAGCAGCTTAGCCGACAGGGGGGATACGCAGTATTTT
CASSLADRGDTQYF
>TRBV2|NA|TRBJ1-2|few
TGTGCCAGCAGTGAAGCCGGGGACTCCTATGGCTACACCTTC
CASSEAGDSYGYTF
>TRBV2|NA|TRBJ2-3|few
TGTGCCAGCAGTGAAGGATCCTCGGGTACGCAGTATTTT
CASSEGSSGTQYF
>TRBV3-1|NA|TRBJ2-4|NA
TGTGCCAGCAGCCAAGGTGTGTGGCAAAGGGAGCAGTACTTC
CASSQGVWQREQYF
>TRBV27|TRBD2|TRBJ2-3|NA
TGTGCCAGCACCTGGGTAGCGGGGGTGGGCACAGATACGCAGTATTTT
CASTWVAGVGTDTQYF
>TRBV18|NA|TRBJ1-2|few
TGTGCCAGCTCACCGCGGATAGAGAACTATGGCTACACCTTC
CASSPRIENYGYTF
>TRBV9|NA|TRBJ2-3|few
TGTGCCAGCAGCGATGGACAATCGACAGATACGCAGTATTTT
CASSDGQSTDTQYF
>TRBV28|TRBD1|TRBJ2-7|many
TGTGCCAGCAGTTCGGTGGACAGGGGGCGATCCGAGCAGTACTTC
CASSSVDRGRSEQYF
>TRBV6-2/TRBV6-3|TRBD2|TRBJ2-7|NA
TGTGCCACCCAGGCGGTGCGGGAGGTGACGACCTACGAGCAGTACTTC
CATQAVREVTTYEQYF
>TRBV4-1|NA|TRBJ2-5|many
TGCGCCAGCAGCCAAGCGGGCTGGGAGACCCAGTACTTC
CASSQAGWETQYF
>TRBV7-2|TRBD2|TRBJ2-1|many
TGTGCCAGCAGCTTAGATGGGACTAGGGGTAGGAATGAGCAGTTCTTC
CASSLDGTRGRNEQFF
>TRBV10-3|NA|TRBJ1-2|NA
TGTGCCATCGGGGGCACCCGTGGCGGCTACACCTTC
CAIGGTRGGYTF
>TRBV2|NA|TRBJ1-2|few
TGTGCCAGCAGTGAAGCTCGGGCGCATGGCTACACCTTC
CASSEARAHGYTF
>TRBV10-3|NA|TRBJ2-1|many
TGTGCCATCAGTGAAGGAGTCGACTACGAGCAGTTCTTC
CAISEGVDYEQFF
>TRBV20-1|NA|TRBJ2-7|NA
TGCTGTGCTAGAGTCTGGGGAGATAGCTCCTACGAGCAGTACTTC
CCARVWGDSSYEQYF
>TRBV20-1|NA|TRBJ1-4|NA
TGCAGTGCTAGACCACAGGGTAATGAAAAACTGTTTTTT
CSARPQGNEKLFF
>TRBV20-1|TRBD2|TRBJ2-5|NA
TGCAGTGCTAGCTCCACGGGGGGGGAGACCCAGTACTTC
CSASSTGGETQYF
>TRBV10-2|TRBD2|TRBJ2-5|few
TGCGCCAGTAGCGTGACTAGCGTCCAAGAGACCCAGTACTTC
CASSVTSVQETQYF
>TRBV7-2|NA|TRBJ1-1|NA
TGTGCCAGCAGTTTTAAGGGATCCACTGAAGCTTTCTTT
CASSFKGSTEAFF
>TRBV6-2/TRBV6-3|NA|TRBJ2-1|NA
TGTGCCAGCAGGTGGGATGGTTATGAGCAGTTCTTC
CASRWDGYEQFF
>TRBV4-1|NA|TRBJ2-1|few
TGCGCCAGCAGCCAGAGAGGCGAGCAGTTCTTC
CASSQRGEQFF
>TRBV7-6|TRBD1|TRBJ2-6|NA
TGTGCCAGCAGCCCGGACAGGGGGGACTCTGGGGCCAACGTCCTGACTTTC
CASSPDRGDSGANVLTF
>TRBV7-9|TRBD1|TRBJ2-7|NA
TGTGCCAGCACACGAGGGGACAGGAAAACCTACGAGCAGTACTTC
CASTRGDRKTYEQYF
>TRBV5-1|TRBD2|TRBJ2-2|few
TGCGCCAGCAGCCCTGGGACTAGCGGGGGATTCACCGGGGAGCTGTTTTTT
CASSPGTSGGFTGELFF
>TRBV29-1|NA|TRBJ1-3|NA
TGCAGCGTTGAAACAGACGATGGGGGAAACACCATATATTTT
CSVETDDGGNTIYF
>TRBV4-2|TRBD2|TRBJ2-4|NA
TGTGCCAGCAGCCAAACTAGCGGTCTAGCCAAAAACATTCAGTACTTC
CASSQTSGLAKNIQYF